The rows below give T cell receptor beta chains drawn from one sample of a study of a mutant IDH1 vaccine in newly diagnosed glioma. Their target antigens are unknown. Using immunoSEQ multiplex PCR, the repertoire was profiled, and TCRdb retains in-frame clones only, with some absent. The repertoire has over 95,000 clones, roughly nine tenths of them found once; the top ten carry 0.55% to 0.7%. Material: PBMCs, obtained from a glioma patient whose treatment included an IDH1 peptide vaccine. The receptor source for this set is a woman aged 45-59 years with glioma. CDR3s include the opening cysteine and the closing phenylalanine or tryptophan. Fields, in order: clone size, D gene, V gene, J gene, CDR3 DNA, CDR3 protein. A D gene is named only where the DNA matches it firmly. Only some rows state a clone size, as once, few, many or a class for expanded clones.

-	-	TRBV7-9	TRBJ1-3	TGTGCCAGCAGCTTAGAAGGAGGCCTCTCTGGAAACACCATATATTTT	CASSLEGGLSGNTIYF
-	-	TRBV6-5	TRBJ1-3	TGTGCCAGCCCCCATGGCACCATATATTTT	CASPHGTIYF
-	-	TRBV5-1	TRBJ1-4	TGCGCCAGCAGCTTGGAGGGCAGGGTACACGAAAAACTGTTTTTT	CASSLEGRVHEKLFF
-	-	TRBV6-5	TRBJ1-6	TGTGCCAGCACCCCCCGACAGGTCCTCAATTCACCCCTCCACTTT	CASTPRQVLNSPLHF
-	-	TRBV2	TRBJ1-2	TGTGCCAGCGGTAGGGCGAACTATGGCTACACCTTC	CASGRANYGYTF
-	-	TRBV6-1	TRBJ2-7	TGTGCCAGCACTGGGACAACAAGCTCCTACGAGCAGTACTTC	CASTGTTSSYEQYF
-	-	TRBV11-3	TRBJ2-2	TGTGCCAGCAGCTTAGATCTAACAGGGGAGGTAACCGGGGAGCTGTTTTTT	CASSLDLTGEVTGELFF
-	-	TRBV11-2	TRBJ2-5	TGTGCCAGCAGCTTAGGCAGAACTAACCAAGAGACCCAGTACTTC	CASSLGRTNQETQYF
-	TRBD2	TRBV30	TRBJ2-1	TGTGCCTGGAGTGTGGGACTAGCGGGGGCTAATGAGCAGTTCTTC	CAWSVGLAGANEQFF
-	-	TRBV7-8	TRBJ2-2	TGTGCCAGCAACCCTGGGGGGGCGGGCACCGGGGAGCTGTTTTTT	CASNPGGAGTGELFF
-	TRBD2	TRBV4-1	TRBJ2-2	TGCGCCAGCAGCCAAGGCCCTAGCGGGAGGGCCTGGGCCGGGGAGCTGTTTTTT	CASSQGPSGRAWAGELFF
-	TRBD1	TRBV30	TRBJ1-2	TGTGCCGGAATGACAGGGAACTATGGCTACACCTTC	CAGMTGNYGYTF
-	-	TRBV6-1	TRBJ1-1	TGTGCCAGCGGTCTGACCTCGGATACTGAAGCTTTCTTT	CASGLTSDTEAFF
-	-	TRBV15	TRBJ2-7	TGTGCCACCGGCAGAGGCGGGGTTGCCTACGAGCAGTACTTC	CATGRGGVAYEQYF
-	-	TRBV4-1	TRBJ1-5	TGCGCCAGCAGCCAAGAGAGCCCCTATAGCAATCAGCCCCAGCATTTT	CASSQESPYSNQPQHF
-	-	TRBV28	TRBJ1-2	TGTGCCAGCAGTTTCGGCTACAGGGTTGGCTACACCTTC	CASSFGYRVGYTF
-	-	TRBV28	TRBJ2-2	TGTGCCAGCAGTTTATCAGAGGTCGGGGAGCTGTTTTTT	CASSLSEVGELFF
-	-	TRBV6-6	TRBJ1-2	TGTGCCAGCAGTTCGTCGGTGACAGCCTATGGCTACACCTTC	CASSSSVTAYGYTF
-	TRBD1	TRBV19	TRBJ1-5	TGTGCCAGTAGTATCGACAGGGGGGATCAGCCCCAGCATTTT	CASSIDRGDQPQHF
-	-	TRBV6-6	TRBJ1-3	TGTGCCAGCAGTTTACAGGGAACTGGAAACACCATATATTTT	CASSLQGTGNTIYF
-	-	TRBV9	TRBJ2-7	TGTGCCAGCAGCCCCCGAGGCCTTGACGAGCAGTACTTC	CASSPRGLDEQYF
-	TRBD1	TRBV4-1	TRBJ1-5	TGCGCCAGCAGCCAGGGGACAGGGGGCGATCGCAATCAGCCCCAGCATTTT	CASSQGTGGDRNQPQHF
-	TRBD2	TRBV7-3	TRBJ2-5	TGTGCCAGCAGCCGGGGGATAGCGGGAGCGTGGGAGACCCAGTACTTC	CASSRGIAGAWETQYF
-	-	TRBV5-1	TRBJ2-7	TGCGCCAGCAGCTTAGGGCCGAACGCCTACGAGCAGTACTTC	CASSLGPNAYEQYF
-	TRBD1	TRBV12-5	TRBJ2-1	TGTGCTAGTAGTATCGGGACAGGGGATTGGGATGAGCAGTTCTTC	CASSIGTGDWDEQFF
-	TRBD2	TRBV4-2	TRBJ2-2	TGTGCCAGCAGCCAAGATAGCGGGAGCGCCGGGGAGCTGTTTTTT	CASSQDSGSAGELFF
-	-	TRBV12-2	TRBJ2-2	TGTGCAAGTCGCTTATACACGGGAGAGCCCACCGGGGAGCTGTTTTTT	CASRLYTGEPTGELFF
once	-	TRBV5-4	TRBJ1-1	TGTGCCAGCAGCTTGGACAGCAAGAACACTGAAGCTTTCTTT	CASSLDSKNTEAFF